This TCR beta chain was identified during a study of blood T cell repertoires in COVID-19. Study as a whole: Sites across the United States, Italy and Spain contributed samples from acute and convalescent COVID-19. Sources were T cells, B-cell-depleted T cells, or PBMCs; the material itself was cDNA or gDNA.

In the study's own analysis: The assay estimated nucleated cells by amplifying reference gene primers. The assay was immunoSEQ multiplex PCR, and TCRdb's table has in-frame clones only and misses some. V and J calls and clone size are copied from that table; D and trimming were computed from the DNA. The top ten clones hold around 2% of a sample with roughly 280,000 clones, more than 80% of them seen once. Among Cohort 3 donors, those recovered had two negative PCRs, clearance, or symptom resolution. In this sample, this clone turned up a few times. The sequence derives from a woman aged 18-29 years who had recovered from COVID-19. Sequencing was done on a sample of PBMCs or T cells enriched from blood (not recorded which).

CDR3 in amino acids: CASSPLGRAGSEQYF. The CDR3 region has the DNA TGCGCCAGCAGTCCCCTGGGGAGGGCGGGGAGCGAGCAGTACTTC. V usage is TRBV23-1 and J usage is TRBJ2-7; 7 bases fit TRBD2. TRBV23-1 is flagged as an ORF with uncertain function. The V segment lost 4 bases and the J segment 6 bases; nucleotides outside the gene matches: 12. The CDR3 loop spans 15 amino acids.